A selection of T cell receptor beta chains follows, all from one sample in a study of cytomegalovirus exposure and HLA in healthy donors. Method: immunoSEQ multiplex PCR; TCRdb's copy keeps in-frame clones and lacks some. The sample shows 100,000 or so clones, 86% of them seen only once. The sequencing input was PBMCs. These receptors were collected from a woman under 30 in good health and CMV-seropositive. The CDR3 runs from the conserved cysteine through the conserved F or W.

j_call v_call cdr3_aa
TRBJ1-6 TRBV27 CASSYRGNSPLHF
TRBJ1-1 TRBV20-1 CSAREAPEAFF
TRBJ2-2 TRBV27 CASSLLDTGELFF
TRBJ1-5 TRBV5-1 CASSLAGYQPQHF
TRBJ1-5 TRBV28 CASSLERGQGNQPQHF
TRBJ2-7 TRBV5-4 CATSKGAGGRNEQYF
TRBJ2-3 TRBV11-2 CASTRRAQQATDTQYF
TRBJ2-3 TRBV4-1 CASSQGRPRVAGKVDTQYF
TRBJ1-2 TRBV11-3 CASSLRTGGEGDGYTF
TRBJ1-2 TRBV11-2 CASSNRQETTYGYTF
TRBJ2-5 TRBV27 CASSLRGGAIPAQETQYF
TRBJ1-2 TRBV29-1 CSTAGSGLGYGYTF
TRBJ1-1 TRBV7-9 CASSPNRGEAFF
TRBJ1-3 TRBV7-8 CASSPSPSGNTIYF
TRBJ2-7 TRBV28 CASSSGQGLYEQYF
TRBJ1-2 TRBV5-4 CASSTRQGLIYGYTF
TRBJ2-7 TRBV4-1 CASSQGTGIIEQYF
TRBJ1-2 TRBV6-6 CASSYSPLQGGGYTF
TRBJ2-7 TRBV12-5 CASGGPYEQYF
TRBJ1-2 TRBV5-1 CASSLGDRVGDGYTF
TRBJ1-4 TRBV29-1 CSVDLENEKLFF
TRBJ2-1 TRBV7-2 CASSSRPSSYNEQFF
TRBJ2-7 TRBV6-5 CASSYSRTDWEQYF
TRBJ2-2 TRBV28 CASSFPGELFF
TRBJ1-1 TRBV10-3 CAISPGGMAPEAFF
TRBJ1-1 TRBV7-9 CASSLAGHLLLNTEAFF
TRBJ2-7 TRBV4-1 CASSQKPQVGEQYF
TRBJ2-1 TRBV10-3 CAISVFTGVVDEQFF
TRBJ1-1 TRBV6-5 CASSYSIARNTEAFF
TRBJ2-3 TRBV6-1 CASSKRGGSADTQYF
TRBJ1-3 TRBV5-5 CASSLAGQGLGNTIYF
TRBJ1-1 TRBV6-5 CASSLTGDMNTEAFF
TRBJ1-4 TRBV2 CASNRRETNEKLFF
TRBJ2-3 TRBV2 CASSLGTGFGTQYF
TRBJ1-3 TRBV6-5 CASSYRGPGNTIYF
TRBJ2-2 TRBV27 CATKTGLAINTGELFF
TRBJ2-7 TRBV5-4 CASSRQGMGEQYF
TRBJ2-6 TRBV27 CASSLRHETPFSGANVLTF
TRBJ1-3 TRBV6-5 CASSYGGGDRNTIYF
TRBJ2-1 TRBV18 CASSPLGTGSYNEQFF
TRBJ2-7 TRBV25-1 CASNLGGTGEQYF
TRBJ2-2 TRBV7-3 CASSPEGTGVWGTGELFF
TRBJ1-2 TRBV28 CASSFTPGDGYTF
TRBJ1-1 TRBV6-5 CASRGDRLEAFF
TRBJ2-5 TRBV27 CASSPVSAGGETQYF
TRBJ2-4 TRBV5-4 CASSAGQGGAKNIQYF
TRBJ2-3 TRBV6-4 CAGHRGPKDTQYF
TRBJ2-7 TRBV10-3 CAISERTGGRHEQYF
TRBJ2-7 TRBV23-1 CASSQPVDRGTDEQYF
TRBJ1-1 TRBV7-9 CASRPYSVPGQRPNTEAFF
TRBJ1-5 TRBV15 CATRIQGAGNQPQHF
TRBJ1-5 TRBV6-5 CASSYSGRGNQPQHF
TRBJ1-2 TRBV27 CASSPQGMGGYTF
TRBJ2-3 TRBV6-1 CASSERGRLTDTQYF
TRBJ2-5 TRBV7-9 CASSLTAETQYF